This TCR beta chain came from a study of T cell responses to AZD1222 COVID-19 vaccine. Points on this clone: What it recognizes is unknown.

The study, taken as a whole, reports: Clonal diversity was possibly underestimated; the donors were predominantly white British and more often female.

Per germline, CDR1 MNHEY and CDR2 SVGAGI. With 11 bases removed from V and 4 bases from J, the gap between germline ends came to 18 bases. The CDR3 extends over 14 amino acids. Here immunoSEQ multiplex PCR was the method, and the copy in TCRdb shows in-frame clones only, minus some. The data contain approximately 150,000 clones, about 92% of them singletons. The receptor was derived from an adult who had recovered from COVID-19. The V and J genes are TRBV6-5 and TRBJ1-5; tentatively, D is TRBD1 (6 bases). Sequenced here: peripheral blood, sampled after recovery from COVID-19. As DNA, the CDR3 is TGTGCCGCAAGACCGGAGGGGGATAATCAGCCCCAGCATTTT. Amino acids: CAARPEGDNQPQHF.